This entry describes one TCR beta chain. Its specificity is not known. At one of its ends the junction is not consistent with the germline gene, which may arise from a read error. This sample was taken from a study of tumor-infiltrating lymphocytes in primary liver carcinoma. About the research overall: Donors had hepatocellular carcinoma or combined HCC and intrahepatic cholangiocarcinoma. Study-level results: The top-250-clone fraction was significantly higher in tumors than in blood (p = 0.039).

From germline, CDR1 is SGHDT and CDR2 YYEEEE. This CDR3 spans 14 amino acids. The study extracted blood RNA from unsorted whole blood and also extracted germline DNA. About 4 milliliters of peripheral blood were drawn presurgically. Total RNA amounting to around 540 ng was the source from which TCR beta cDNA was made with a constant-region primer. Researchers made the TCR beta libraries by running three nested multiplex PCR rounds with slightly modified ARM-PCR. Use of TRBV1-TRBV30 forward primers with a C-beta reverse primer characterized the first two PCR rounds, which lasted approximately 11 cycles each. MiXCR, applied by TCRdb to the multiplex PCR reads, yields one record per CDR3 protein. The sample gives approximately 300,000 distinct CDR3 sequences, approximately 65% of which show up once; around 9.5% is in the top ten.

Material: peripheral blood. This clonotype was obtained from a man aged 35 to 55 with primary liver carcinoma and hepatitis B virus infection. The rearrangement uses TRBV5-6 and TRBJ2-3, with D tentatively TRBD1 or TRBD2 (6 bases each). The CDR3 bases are TGTGTCAGCAGCTTTGGAGGGGGGACAGATACGCAGTATTTT. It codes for CVSSFGGGTDTQYF.